A selection of T cell receptor beta chains follows, all from one sample in a study of identical twins. TCRdb passed the 5' RACE reads through MiXCR, listing each CDR3 protein once. The data show hundreds of thousands of distinct CDR3 sequences, more than 6.5% seen once. In addition, the sample was reused for a study of yellow fever vaccine responses in identical twins.

The sample consisted of PBMCs. These receptors were collected from a young woman in good health. The CDR3 runs from the conserved cysteine through the conserved F or W. D genes are given only for firm matches. Size is stated for part of the rows, as once, few or many counts, or as a class when the clone is expanded.

abundance,v_gene,d_gene,j_gene,CDR3nt,CDR3aa
NA,TRBV5-1,NA,TRBJ2-1,TGCGCCAGCACTGAAGGCTACAATGAGCAGTTCTTC,CASTEGYNEQFF
few,TRBV3-1,TRBD2,TRBJ2-7,TGTGCCAGCAGCCCTGTGCTAGCGGGGGCCTACGAGCAGTACTTC,CASSPVLAGAYEQYF
few,TRBV7-9,NA,TRBJ1-6,TGTGCCAGCAGCTTAAACTTAGCAGCCCTCCACTTT,CASSLNLAALHF
many,TRBV10-3,NA,TRBJ2-3,TGTGCCAGCCGTGACACAAGCACAGATACGCAGTATTTT,CASRDTSTDTQYF
few,TRBV2,TRBD1,TRBJ2-3,TGTGCCAGCAAGGAGGACAGGGCTGACACAGATACGCAGTATTTT,CASKEDRADTDTQYF
NA,TRBV2,TRBD2,TRBJ2-3,TGTGCCAGCAGTGGTGTTGGACTAGCGAGCACAGATACGCAGTATTTT,CASSGVGLASTDTQYF
few,TRBV4-3,TRBD2,TRBJ2-5,TGCGCCAGCAGCCACGGGACTAGCGGGAGGTTGTGGGAGACCCAGTACTTC,CASSHGTSGRLWETQYF
NA,TRBV10-3,TRBD2,TRBJ2-1,TGTGCCATCAGTGACTTGACTAGCCAGAGCTATGAGGAGTTCTTC,CAISDLTSQSYEEFF
few,TRBV7-9,NA,TRBJ1-1,TGTGCCAGCAGCTTAGGGTCGGGAGCTTTCTTT,CASSLGSGAFF
NA,TRBV12-3/TRBV12-4,NA,TRBJ2-1,TGTGCCAGCGAGCAGGGGTTGAATGAGCAGTTCTTC,CASEQGLNEQFF
few,TRBV14,NA,TRBJ2-7,TGTGCCAGCAGCCAAGGACGTATGGGGGTTTCCTACGAGCAGTACTTC,CASSQGRMGVSYEQYF
NA,TRBV27,TRBD1,TRBJ2-7,TGTGCCAGCAGTTTCTCGACAGGGCCGATTTACGAGCAGTACTTC,CASSFSTGPIYEQYF
NA,TRBV19,TRBD1,TRBJ1-1,TGTGCCAGTATCCAAAGGGACAGGGAAGGCACTGAAGCTTTCTTT,CASIQRDREGTEAFF